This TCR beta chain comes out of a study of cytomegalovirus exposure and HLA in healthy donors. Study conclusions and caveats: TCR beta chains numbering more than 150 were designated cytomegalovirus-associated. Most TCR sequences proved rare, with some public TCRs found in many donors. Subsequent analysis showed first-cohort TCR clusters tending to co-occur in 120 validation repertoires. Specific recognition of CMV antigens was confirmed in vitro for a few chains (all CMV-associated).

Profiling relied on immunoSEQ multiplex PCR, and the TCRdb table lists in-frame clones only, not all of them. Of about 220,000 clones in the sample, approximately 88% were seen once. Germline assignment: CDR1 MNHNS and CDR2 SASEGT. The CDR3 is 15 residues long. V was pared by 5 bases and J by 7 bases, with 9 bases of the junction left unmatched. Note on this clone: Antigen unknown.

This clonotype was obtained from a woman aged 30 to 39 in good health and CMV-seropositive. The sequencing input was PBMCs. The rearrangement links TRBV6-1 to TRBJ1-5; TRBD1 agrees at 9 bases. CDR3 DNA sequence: TGTGCCAGCAGTACAAAACAGGGGGCGAGGCAGCCCCAGCATTTT. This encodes CASSTKQGARQPQHF.